This T cell receptor beta chain is from a study of blood T cell repertoires in COVID-19. Germline CDR1 and CDR2: GTSNPN and SVGIG (reference sequence). The CDR3 totals 18 residues. V lost 5 bases to trimming and J lost 0 bases; unmatched junction nucleotides: 14. Participants' reported clinical history set cohort assignment. In Cohort 3, a recovered donor had either two negative PCRs, clearance, or symptom resolution. Authors' data handling: Reference gene primer amplification gave nucleated cell count estimates. The table came from immunoSEQ multiplex PCR; TCRdb's copy has only in-frame clones and leaves some out. The V and J calls and the clone size are those of that table, but D and trimming were determined from the DNA. The sample lists roughly 150,000 clones, 65% to 85% occurring once.

This receptor was taken from a man between 35 and 55 years old who had recovered from COVID-19. The gene calls are TRBV30 and TRBJ1-3; 9 bases are a match to TRBD1. The sequencing input was PBMCs or T cells enriched from blood (not recorded which). The CDR3 protein is CAWGGQGRHLTSGNTIYF. Written as DNA, the CDR3 is TGTGCCTGGGGGGGACAGGGCCGTCACCTCACCTCTGGAAACACCATATATTTT. Combining the CDR3 with reference TRBV30 and TRBJ1-3 gives the whole variable domain SQTIHQWPATLVQPVGSPLSLECTVEGTSNPNLYWYRQAAGRGLQLLFYSVGIGQISSEVPQNLSASRPQDRQFILSSKKLLLSDSGFYLCAWGGQGRHLTSGNTIYFGEGSWLTVV.